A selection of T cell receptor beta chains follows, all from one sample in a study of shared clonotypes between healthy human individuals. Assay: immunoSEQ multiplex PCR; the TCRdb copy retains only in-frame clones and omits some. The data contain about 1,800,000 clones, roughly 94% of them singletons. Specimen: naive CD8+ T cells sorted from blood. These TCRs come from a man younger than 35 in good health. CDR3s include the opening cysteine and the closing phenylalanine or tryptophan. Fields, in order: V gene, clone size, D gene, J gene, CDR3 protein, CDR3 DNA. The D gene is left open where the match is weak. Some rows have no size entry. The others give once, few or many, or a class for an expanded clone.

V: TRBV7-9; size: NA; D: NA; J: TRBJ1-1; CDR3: CASSYHGRDGTEAFF; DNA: TGTGCCAGCAGCTACCACGGGAGGGATGGCACTGAAGCTTTCTTT
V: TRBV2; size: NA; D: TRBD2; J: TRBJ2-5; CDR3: CASLGSSGRQTQYF; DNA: TGTGCCAGCCTGGGGTCTAGCGGGAGACAGACCCAGTACTTC
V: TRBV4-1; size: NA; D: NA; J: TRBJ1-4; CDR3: CASSQGPALLGEKLFF; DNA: TGCGCCAGCAGCCAGGGCCCCGCGTTGTTGGGTGAAAAACTGTTTTTT
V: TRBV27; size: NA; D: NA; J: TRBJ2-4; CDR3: CASSLSGGVTKNIQYF; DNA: TGTGCCAGCAGTTTATCAGGCGGGGTGACCAAAAACATTCAGTACTTC
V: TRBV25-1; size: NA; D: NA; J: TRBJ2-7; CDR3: CASSEWGDRDEQYF; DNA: TGTGCCAGCAGTGAATGGGGGGATAGGGACGAGCAGTACTTC
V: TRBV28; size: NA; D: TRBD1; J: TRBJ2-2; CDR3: CASSSRGRLTGELFF; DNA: TGTGCCAGCAGTTCCAGGGGGCGCCTCACCGGGGAGCTGTTTTTT
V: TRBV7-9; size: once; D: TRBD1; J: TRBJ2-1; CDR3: CASRIDRGAYNEQFF; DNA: TGTGCCAGCAGGATCGACAGGGGTGCATACAATGAGCAGTTCTTC
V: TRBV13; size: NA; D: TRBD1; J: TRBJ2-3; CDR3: CASSSRDRGTDTQYF; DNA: TGTGCCAGCAGCTCCAGGGACAGGGGGACAGATACGCAGTATTTT
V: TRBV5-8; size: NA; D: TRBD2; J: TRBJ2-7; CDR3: CASSFYGLAEYEQYF; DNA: TGTGCCAGCAGTTTTTATGGACTAGCGGAATACGAGCAGTACTTC
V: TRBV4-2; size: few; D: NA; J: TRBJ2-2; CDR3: CASSLGTTNTGELFF; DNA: TGTGCCAGCAGCCTCGGGACGACGAACACCGGGGAGCTGTTTTTT
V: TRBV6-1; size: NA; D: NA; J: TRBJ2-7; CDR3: CASSEGRQMGYEQYF; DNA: TGTGCCAGCAGTGAAGGGAGACAAATGGGCTACGAGCAGTACTTC
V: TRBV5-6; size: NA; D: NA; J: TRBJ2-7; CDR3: CASSLEGLPAYEQYF; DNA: TGTGCCAGCAGCTTGGAAGGGTTACCTGCCTACGAGCAGTACTTC
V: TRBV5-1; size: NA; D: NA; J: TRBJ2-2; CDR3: CASSPVTVVTGELFF; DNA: TGCGCCAGCAGCCCCGTGACAGTGGTCACCGGGGAGCTGTTTTTT
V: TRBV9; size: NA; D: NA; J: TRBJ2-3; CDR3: CASSVDIDTQYF; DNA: TGTGCCAGCAGCGTAGACATAGATACGCAGTATTTT
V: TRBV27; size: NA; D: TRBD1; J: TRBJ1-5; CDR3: CASSSTGGNQPQHF; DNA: TGTGCCAGCAGTTCGACAGGGGGAAATCAGCCCCAGCATTTT
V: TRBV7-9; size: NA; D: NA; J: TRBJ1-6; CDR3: CASRLGTNSPLHF; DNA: TGTGCCAGCAGACTAGGGACTAATTCACCCCTCCACTTT
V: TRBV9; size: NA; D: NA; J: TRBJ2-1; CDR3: CASSVGAGFGVGNEQFF; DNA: TGTGCCAGCAGCGTAGGGGCAGGGTTTGGGGTTGGCAATGAGCAGTTCTTC